The table lists the clone carrying this T cell receptor (beta chain) with a count of one. The CDR3 sequence is 14 residues long. V was pared by 3 bases and J by 0 bases, with 8 bases between. Germline loops: CDR1 SGHVS, CDR2 FQNEAQ. These data belong to a study of long-term antiretroviral therapy in people with HIV. Sequencing used immunoSEQ v3.0 at survey level. Sequencing was performed with immunoSEQ multiplex PCR; in TCRdb, only in-frame clones are kept and a portion is missing. The data contain tens of thousands of clones, around 83% of them singletons. This receptor was taken from a man aged 35-49 years with HIV. The chain has TRBV7-8 and TRBJ2-5, with D possibly TRBD2 on 6 matching bases. Material: unsorted PBMCs, obtained 2.6 to 2.8 years after starting antiretroviral therapy. In nucleotides, the CDR3 is TGTGCCAGCAGCTTCCCGGGGGACCAAGAGACCCAGTACTTC. Translated: CASSFPGDQETQYF.